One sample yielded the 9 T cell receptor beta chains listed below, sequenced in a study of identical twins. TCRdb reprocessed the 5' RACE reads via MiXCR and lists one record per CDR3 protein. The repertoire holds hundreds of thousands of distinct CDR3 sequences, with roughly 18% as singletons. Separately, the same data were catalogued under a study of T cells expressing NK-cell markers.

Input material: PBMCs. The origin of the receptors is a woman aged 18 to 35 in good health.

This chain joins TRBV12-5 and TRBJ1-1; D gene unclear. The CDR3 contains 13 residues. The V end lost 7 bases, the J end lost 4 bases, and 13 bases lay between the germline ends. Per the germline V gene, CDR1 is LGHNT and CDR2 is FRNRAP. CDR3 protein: CASVLGSGTEAFF. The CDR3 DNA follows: TGTGCTAGTGTTTTAGGGAGTGGCACTGAAGCTTTCTTT.

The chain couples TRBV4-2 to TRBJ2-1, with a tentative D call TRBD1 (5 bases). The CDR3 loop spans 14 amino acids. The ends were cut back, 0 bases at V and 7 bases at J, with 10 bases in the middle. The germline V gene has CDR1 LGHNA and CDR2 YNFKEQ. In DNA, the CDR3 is TGTGCCAGCAGCCAAGATGTCAGGGTGAATGAGCAGTTCTTC. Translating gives CASSQDVRVNEQFF.

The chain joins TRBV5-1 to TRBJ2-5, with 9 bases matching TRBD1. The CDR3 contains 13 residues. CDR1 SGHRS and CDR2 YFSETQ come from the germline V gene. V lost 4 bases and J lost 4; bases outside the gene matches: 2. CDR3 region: CASSGDRAETQYF. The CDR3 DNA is TGCGCCAGCAGCGGGGACAGGGCAGAGACCCAGTACTTC. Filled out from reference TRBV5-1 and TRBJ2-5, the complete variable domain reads KAGVTQTPRYLIKTRGQQVTLSCSPISGHRSVSWYQQTPGQGLQFLFEYFSETQRNKGNFPGRFSGRQFSNSRSEMNVSTLELGDSALYLCASSGDRAETQYFGPGTRLLVL.

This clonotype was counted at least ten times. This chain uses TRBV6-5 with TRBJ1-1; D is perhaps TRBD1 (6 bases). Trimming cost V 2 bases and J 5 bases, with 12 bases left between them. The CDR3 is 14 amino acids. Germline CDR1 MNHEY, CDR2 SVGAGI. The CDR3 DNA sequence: TGTGCCAGCAGTTACAATGGGGGGCGAACTGAAGCTTTCTTT. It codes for CASSYNGGRTEAFF.

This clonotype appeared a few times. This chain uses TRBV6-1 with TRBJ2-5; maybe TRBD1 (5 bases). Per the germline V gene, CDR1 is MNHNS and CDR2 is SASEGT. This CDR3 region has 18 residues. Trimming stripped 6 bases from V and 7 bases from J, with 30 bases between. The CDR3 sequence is CASRPRMVGPMYVMTQYF. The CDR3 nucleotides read TGTGCCAGCAGGCCGAGAATGGTGGGGCCGATGTACGTTATGACCCAGTACTTC.

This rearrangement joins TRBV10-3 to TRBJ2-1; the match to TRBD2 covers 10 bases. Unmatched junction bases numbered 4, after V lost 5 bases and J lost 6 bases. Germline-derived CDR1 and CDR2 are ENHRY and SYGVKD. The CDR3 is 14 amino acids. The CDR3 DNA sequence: TGTGCCATCAGTCGGCTAGCGGGAGCCAATGAGCAGTTCTTC. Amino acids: CAISRLAGANEQFF.

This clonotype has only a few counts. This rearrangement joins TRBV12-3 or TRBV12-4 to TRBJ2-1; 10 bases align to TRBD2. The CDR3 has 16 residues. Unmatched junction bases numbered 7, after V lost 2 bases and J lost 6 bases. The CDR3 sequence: CASSLPLAGDPNEQFF. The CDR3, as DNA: TGTGCCAGCAGTTTACCCCTAGCGGGAGACCCCAATGAGCAGTTCTTC.

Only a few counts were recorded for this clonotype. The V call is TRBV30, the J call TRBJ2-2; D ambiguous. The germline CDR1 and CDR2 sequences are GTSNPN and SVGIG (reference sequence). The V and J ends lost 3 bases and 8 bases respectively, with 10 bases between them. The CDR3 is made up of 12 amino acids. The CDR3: CAWSPLRGELFF. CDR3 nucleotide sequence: TGTGCCTGGAGCCCGTTGAGAGGGGAGCTGTTTTTT.

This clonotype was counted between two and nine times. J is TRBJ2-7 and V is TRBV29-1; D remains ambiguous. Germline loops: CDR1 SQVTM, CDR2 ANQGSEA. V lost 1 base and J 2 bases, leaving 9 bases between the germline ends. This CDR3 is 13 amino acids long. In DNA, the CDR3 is TGCAGCGTTGAAGGCAGATACCCCTACGAGCAGTACTTC. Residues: CSVEGRYPYEQYF.